Below, 17 T cell receptor beta chains from the same sample are listed, as sequenced in a study of identical twins. TCRdb called the 5' RACE reads again in MiXCR, with one record for every CDR3 protein. The table records about 520,000 distinct CDR3 sequences, roughly a fifth of them present only once. The same data also contributed to another study, on T cells expressing NK-cell markers.

Specimen: CD4+ T cells sorted from blood. The source of these receptors is a woman aged 18-35 years in good health.

In this sample, this clonotype turned up many times. The chain couples TRBV7-2 to TRBJ2-5, with D unresolved. The CDR3 has 10 residues. Germline lookup yields CDR1 SGHTA and CDR2 FQGNSA. The V end was cut by 8 bases, the J end by 4 bases, with 5 bases between. In DNA form, the CDR3 reads TGTGCCAGCGGAAGAGAGACCCAGTACTTC. Translated: CASGRETQYF.

This clonotype was seen repeatedly, ten times or more. The chain combines TRBV6-1 with TRBJ2-7, with 9 bases lining up with TRBD1. The CDR3 runs to 15 residues. In germline, CDR1 is MNHNS, CDR2 SASEGT. The junction had 8 bases not matched to a gene; V was cut back by 5 bases and J by 3 bases. CDR3 protein: CASSPGDRAFYEQYF. CDR3 bases: TGTGCCAGCAGTCCTGGGGACAGGGCCTTCTACGAGCAGTACTTC.

The chain recombines TRBV10-2 with TRBJ1-5; D perhaps matches TRBD1 (5 bases). Trimming shortened V by 2 bases and J by 5 bases, and 16 bases separated the two germline ends. CDR3 size: 16 residues. Per the germline V gene, CDR1 is WSHSY and CDR2 is SAAADI. The chain's CDR3 is CASSEMGETFYQPQHF. CDR3 nucleotide sequence: TGCGCCAGCAGTGAGATGGGGGAGACTTTTTATCAGCCCCAGCATTTT.

This chain connects TRBV29-1 to TRBJ2-3; TRBD2 aligns across 7 bases. The CDR3 sequence is 12 residues long. V shed 8 bases and J 3 bases; nucleotides not matched to a gene: 5. From germline, CDR1 is SQVTM and CDR2 ANQGSEA. In DNA form, the CDR3 reads TGCAGCTCTTGGACTAGGACAGATACGCAGTATTTT. Its protein is CSSWTRTDTQYF.

The chain is built from TRBV7-3 and TRBJ2-1; 8 positions match TRBD1. Germline CDR1 reads SGHTA; CDR2 reads FQGTGA. After removal of 1 base from V and 5 bases from J, the junction contained 13 bases not matched to a gene. This CDR3 is built from 18 residues. CDR3 residues: CASSLKGGPGQVDNEQFF. The CDR3 DNA is TGTGCCAGCAGCTTAAAGGGTGGGCCGGGACAGGTGGACAATGAGCAGTTCTTC.

For the CDR3, the DNA is TGTGCCATCAGGCCGACAGGGACCTATGGCTACACCTTC. The encoded protein is CAIRPTGTYGYTF. This sequence joins TRBV10-3 and TRBJ1-2, with 7 nucleotides matching TRBD1. V lost 6 bases to trimming and J lost 4 bases; unmatched junction nucleotides: 5. CDR1 ENHRY and CDR2 SYGVKD come from the germline V gene. This CDR3 has 13 amino acids.

Points on this clonotype: Mismatch with germline at one junction end may stem from a read error. This rearrangement joins TRBV12-5 to TRBJ1-6; tentatively, D is TRBD1 (6 bases). The CDR3 spans 16 residues. In germline, CDR1 is LGHNT, CDR2 FRNRAP. The CDR3 DNA is TGTGCTAGTGGTTTTGGGGGGGCCTCCAATAATTCACCCCTCCACTTT. As protein: CASGFGGASNNSPLHF.

The chain joins TRBV7-9 to TRBJ2-7; D is tentatively TRBD1 or TRBD2 (5 bases each). Germline V CDR1 and CDR2: SEHNR, FQNEAQ (reference sequence). Trimming stripped 7 bases from V and 0 bases from J, with 13 bases between. This CDR3 comprises 14 residues. CDR3 in amino acids: CASTSWDLSYEQYF. In nucleotides, the CDR3 is TGTGCCAGCACCTCATGGGACCTCTCCTACGAGCAGTACTTC.

The chain uses TRBV7-9 and TRBJ2-1; the D gene is possibly TRBD1 (6 bases). Deletions cut 4 bases from V and 14 bases from J, with 12 bases between. The CDR3 length is 11 residues. Germline V CDR1 and CDR2: SEHNR, FQNEAQ (reference sequence). This chain's CDR3 is CASSSEGTKFF. The CDR3 DNA is TGTGCCAGCAGCTCAGAGGGGACAAAGTTCTTC.

This clonotype was counted a few times. The chain has TRBV12-3 or TRBV12-4 and TRBJ1-2; no clear D. The CDR3 is 13 residues long. Trimming left V 10 bases short and J 0 bases short, with 12 bases between. The CDR3 protein is CATSFRANYGYTF. CDR3 sequence (DNA): TGTGCCACCTCTTTCAGAGCTAACTATGGCTACACCTTC.

This clonotype was recorded many times. The chain has TRBV7-9 and TRBJ2-1; 8 bases align to TRBD1. With 6 bases clipped from V and 6 bases from J, the junction kept 13 bases outside the gene matches. Looked up from germline, CDR1 is SEHNR and CDR2 is FQNEAQ (reference sequence). The CDR3 runs 16 residues. The CDR3 protein is CASRPRAGGWGNEQFF. DNA for the CDR3: TGTGCCAGCAGGCCACGAGCAGGGGGCTGGGGCAATGAGCAGTTCTTC.

This clonotype was observed a handful of times. V is TRBV20-1 and J is TRBJ2-7; a weak D match, TRBD2 (6 bases). The CDR3 contains 15 residues. V lost 0 bases, J lost 3 bases, and 15 bases lay in between. Germline CDR1 is DFQATT and CDR2 is SNEGSKA (reference sequence). CDR3 coding DNA: TGCAGTGCTAGAGATATCGGGACTGGACACTACGAGCAGTACTTC. Translation: CSARDIGTGHYEQYF.

This clonotype appeared a few times. The V gene is TRBV6-5, the J gene TRBJ2-2; tentatively, D is TRBD2 (5 bases). V was clipped by 1 base and J by 5 bases, with 8 bases between them. There are 14 residues in the CDR3. Germline CDR1 and CDR2: MNHEY and SVGAGI. In DNA form, the CDR3 reads TGTGCCAGCAGTTACTTAAGGGAGACCGGGGAGCTGTTTTTT. It translates to CASSYLRETGELFF.

This clonotype was recorded a few times. The rearrangement joins TRBV29-1 to TRBJ2-5, with D perhaps TRBD2 (6 bases). V dropped 4 bases and J dropped 4 bases, with 16 bases sitting between them. This CDR3 region has 14 residues. The germline CDR1 and CDR2 sequences are SQVTM and ANQGSEA. The CDR3 loop reads CSVGGTQAGETQYF. DNA of the CDR3: TGCAGCGTTGGTGGGACTCAGGCGGGAGAGACCCAGTACTTC. Full variable domain (remainder filled in from reference TRBV29-1 and TRBJ2-5): SAVISQKPSRDICQRGTSLTIQCQVDSQVTMMFWYRQQPGQSLTLIATANQGSEATYESGFVIDKFPISRPNLTFSTLTVSNMSPEDSSIYLCSVGGTQAGETQYFGPGTRLLVL.

The rearrangement uses TRBV2 and TRBJ2-1; 8 bases align to TRBD1. Germline lookup yields CDR1 SNHLY and CDR2 FYNNEI. This CDR3 is 14 amino acids long. V gave up 8 bases and J gave up 6 bases; unmatched junction bases: 9. In nucleotides, the CDR3 is TGTGCCAGCTTACGACAGGGGTTTACCAATGAGCAGTTCTTC. It specifies CASLRQGFTNEQFF.

J is TRBJ1-2 and V is TRBV4-3, with D unresolved. The CDR3 runs to 13 residues. Germline loops: CDR1 LGHNA, CDR2 YSLEER. V lost 0 bases to trimming and J lost 8 bases, with 10 bases between them. Written as DNA, the CDR3 is TGCGCCAGCAGCCAAGACAAGGGTGCCGGCTACACCTTC. It specifies CASSQDKGAGYTF.

In its sample, this clonotype was seen a few times. The CDR3 nucleotides read TGTGCCAGCAGTGACCCTCGACAGGGAACAACCTATGGCTACACCTTC. It codes for CASSDPRQGTTYGYTF. The chain has TRBV25-1 and TRBJ1-2; 7 bases map to TRBD1. Germline values: CDR1 MGHDK, CDR2 SYGVNS. The trim removed 3 bases at V and 4 bases at J, leaving 11 bases unmatched. CDR3 length equals 16 residues.